These 25 T cell receptor beta chains originate from one sample sequenced in a study of T cells in Graves' hyperthyroidism and ophthalmopathy. RNA transcripts were the template for amplifying TCR beta CDR3 regions. The HTBI primer set was used in a first-round RT-PCR of the TCR CDR3. From the multiplex PCR reads, TCRdb called clonotypes with MiXCR, one entry per CDR3 protein. This table has under 400,000 distinct CDR3 sequences, approximately 18% appearing once. Sequenced input: blood. All receptors come from a woman aged 50 to 60 with Graves' hyperthyroidism.

This chain connects TRBV4-2 to TRBJ2-3, with 10 bases aligning to TRBD2. The CDR3 is made up of 17 amino acids. Germline lookup yields CDR1 LGHNA and CDR2 YNFKEQ. V lost 0 bases to trimming and J lost 1 base; unmatched junction nucleotides: 4. In DNA, the CDR3 is TGTGCCAGCAGCCAAGATCGTCTAGCGGGGGGCACAGATACGCAGTATTTT. Protein product: CASSQDRLAGGTDTQYF.

In its sample, this clonotype was seen many times. The junction differs from germline at one of its ends, possibly a read error. The genes are TRBV5-1 and TRBJ2-5; D not certain. The CDR3 sequence is 12 residues long. Per the germline V gene, CDR1 is SGHRS and CDR2 is YFSETQ. The CDR3 reads CASSLVGETQYF. The CDR3 DNA follows: TGTGCCAGCAGTTTAGTGGGTGAGACCCAGTACTTC.

On this clonotype: A single base separates this from a much larger clone, so it may be a read error. V is TRBV11-2 and J is TRBJ2-7; D gene ambiguous. Per germline, CDR1 SGHAT and CDR2 FQNNGV. The CDR3 length is 13 residues. Trimming stripped 0 bases from V and 6 bases from J, with 9 bases between. This CDR3 reads CASSLELSPEQYF. In DNA, the CDR3 is TGTGCCAGCAGCTTAGAATTGTCCCCCGAGCAGTACTTC.

A few counts support this clonotype. Germline and junction disagree at one end, which may indicate a read error. The chain links TRBV28 to TRBJ2-7, with D possibly matching TRBD1 (6 bases). CDR1 and CDR2 (germline): MDHEN, SYDVKM. This CDR3 has 12 residues. In DNA, the CDR3 is TGTGTCAGCAGTTGGACAGCCGGCGAGCAGTACTTC. Protein sequence: CVSSWTAGEQYF.

The table lists this clonotype with a few counts. The CDR3 DNA sequence: TGTGCCAGCAGGGTGGTGACTGAAGCTTTCTTT. This gives the protein CASRVVTEAFF. The chain employs TRBV6-1 and TRBJ1-1, with D unclear. The V end lost 6 bases, the J end lost 5 bases, and 7 bases lay between the germline ends. The CDR3 is 11 amino acids. Germline CDR1 and CDR2: MNHNS and SASEGT.

This clonotype appeared many times. The chain couples TRBV27 to TRBJ2-1; no clear D. Germline CDR1 MNHEY, CDR2 SMNVEV (reference sequence). The V gene lost 2 bases and the J gene lost 2 bases, with 10 bases spanning the gap. The CDR3 totals 15 residues. The CDR3 sequence: CASSLIGPAYNEQFF. Written as DNA, the CDR3 is TGTGCCAGCAGTTTAATAGGGCCGGCCTACAATGAGCAGTTCTTC.

In this sample, this clonotype turned up many times. The chain uses TRBV6-1 and TRBJ1-2, with 7 bases lining up with TRBD1. Trimming took 7 bases from V and 6 from J; bases not matched to a gene: 17. Per the germline V gene, CDR1 is MNHNS and CDR2 is SASEGT. This CDR3 is built from 16 residues. The CDR3, as DNA: TGTGCCAGCACCCTAACCTCCCAGGGGGAAAGGCATGGCTACACCTTC. Translating it yields CASTLTSQGERHGYTF.

The sample holds a few counts of this clonotype. The CDR3 is CASGTATNEKLFF. The CDR3 nucleotides are TGTGCCAGCGGTACAGCAACTAATGAAAAACTGTTTTTT. V and J are TRBV7-3 and TRBJ1-4, with D unclear. V was cut by 8 bases and J by 0 bases, with 7 bases left in between. The CDR3 contains 13 residues. Germline lookup yields CDR1 SGHTA and CDR2 FQGTGA.

This clonotype has at least ten counts. This chain connects TRBV30 to TRBJ1-2; tentatively, D is TRBD1 (5 bases). The V gene's germline CDR1 is GTSNPN and CDR2 SVGIG (reference sequence). This CDR3 contains 13 residues. Trimming removed 2 bases at V and 6 bases at J, with 13 bases between. In nucleotides, the CDR3 is TGTGCCTGGAGTTTCGGACACGCTGATGGCTACACCTTC. This translates into CAWSFGHADGYTF.

There are a few counts of this clonotype. The rearrangement uses TRBV6-1 and TRBJ2-3; 8 nucleotides match TRBD2. CDR3 length equals 16 residues. CDR1 is MNHNS, CDR2 SASEGT, per germline. Trimming cost V 6 bases and J 2 bases; bases outside gene matches: 10. The CDR3 region is CASRSYLAGYTDTQYF. Here the CDR3 DNA reads TGTGCCAGCAGGTCCTATTTAGCGGGGTACACAGATACGCAGTATTTT.

This clonotype was seen a few times. The rearrangement links TRBV20-1 to TRBJ2-7; D is undetermined. This CDR3 contains 12 residues. Trimming left V 3 bases short and J 5 bases short, with 11 bases between. Germline V gene sequence: CDR1 DFQATT, CDR2 SNEGSKA (reference sequence). For the CDR3, the DNA is TGCAGTGCTAGTCCACTGATAGACGAGCAGTACTTC. It is translated as CSASPLIDEQYF.

The CDR3 DNA sequence: TGTGCCAGTATCACGGGACCGCATACGAGCAATCAGCCCCAGCATTTT. Its translation is CASITGPHTSNQPQHF. The chain recombines TRBV19 with TRBJ1-5; D may be TRBD1 (5 bases). This CDR3 region has 16 residues. Germline assignment: CDR1 LNHDA and CDR2 SQIVND (reference sequence). V lost 7 bases, J lost 1 base, and 17 bases lay in between. The full variable domain, rest sourced from reference TRBV19 and TRBJ1-5, is DGGITQSPKYLFRKEGQNVTLSCEQNLNHDAMYWYRQDPGQGLRLIYYSQIVNDFQKGDIAEGYSVSREKKESFPLTVTSAQKNPTAFYLCASITGPHTSNQPQHFGDGTRLSIL.

The CDR3 protein is CASSPGPHTGELFF. The CDR3 bases are TGTGCCAGCAGCCCGGGACCTCACACCGGGGAGCTGTTTTTT. This chain connects TRBV3-1 to TRBJ2-2; D could derive from TRBD1 or TRBD2 (5 bases each). The CDR3 runs to 14 residues. Trimming shortened V by 4 bases and J by 3 bases, and 9 bases separated the two germline ends. Germline V gives CDR1 LGHDT, CDR2 YNNKEL (reference sequence).

The chain recombines TRBV7-2 with TRBJ2-7; D remains ambiguous. V lost 1 base and J 2 bases, leaving 9 bases between the germline ends. CDR1 and CDR2 from the germline V gene are SGHTA and FQGNSA. This CDR3 comprises 14 residues. CDR3 DNA: TGTGCCAGCAGCTTAGATCTTGGACCCTACGAGCAGTACTTC. Translating gives CASSLDLGPYEQYF.

With respect to this clonotype: The junction shows a germline mismatch at one end, possibly a read error. The chain employs TRBV11-1 and TRBJ1-1; D is perhaps TRBD1 (5 bases). In germline, CDR1 is SGHAT, CDR2 FQDESV (reference sequence). The CDR3 totals 15 residues. CDR3 sequence: CASSQDQGVYTEAFF. In nucleotides, the CDR3 is TGCGCCAGCAGCCAAGATCAAGGGGTATATACTGAAGCTTTCTTT.

V and J are TRBV4-1 and TRBJ2-7, with 10 positions matching TRBD1. The CDR3 sequence is 15 residues long. The V gene's germline CDR1 is MGHRA and CDR2 YSYEKL. The trim removed 4 bases at V and 7 bases at J, leaving 10 bases unmatched. The CDR3 sequence is CASSPGQGGLGEQYF. The CDR3 region has the DNA TGCGCCAGCAGCCCAGGACAGGGGGGGCTAGGAGAGCAGTACTTC.

This clonotype was counted many times. V and J are TRBV28 and TRBJ2-7, with a weak D call TRBD2 (5 bases). The germline CDR1 and CDR2 sequences are MDHEN and SYDVKM. The CDR3 covers 12 residues. Trimming shortened V by 5 bases and J by 7 bases, and 12 bases separated the two germline ends. CDR3 coding DNA: TGTGCCAGCAGTGTTGTCCGGGAAGAGCAGTACTTC. Translated: CASSVVREEQYF.

CDR3 amino acids: CSVEQGYSYEQYF. CDR3 nucleotides: TGCAGCGTTGAACAGGGCTACTCCTACGAGCAGTACTTC. V and J are TRBV29-1 and TRBJ2-7, with D tentatively TRBD1 (5 bases). Trimming left V 2 bases short and J 0 bases short, with 8 bases between. The CDR3 is made up of 13 amino acids. CDR1 SQVTM and CDR2 ANQGSEA come from the germline V gene.

This clonotype was detected only a few times. This rearrangement joins TRBV29-1 to TRBJ2-1; maybe TRBD2 (6 bases). This CDR3 contains 13 residues. CDR1 is SQVTM, CDR2 ANQGSEA, per germline. Between the trimmed V and J ends, which lost 4 bases and 5 bases, there was a span of 12 bases. CDR3 nucleotide sequence: TGCAGCGTTGTGTGGCGGGGAGACAATGAGCAGTTCTTC. This encodes CSVVWRGDNEQFF.

The sample holds many counts of this clonotype. J is TRBJ2-1 and V is TRBV6-2 or TRBV6-3; TRBD1 aligns across 9 bases. This CDR3 region has 16 residues. Germline assignment: CDR1 MNHEY and CDR2 SVGEGT. Trimming at V came to 5 bases and at J to 10 bases, leaving 15 bases not matched to a gene. The CDR3 DNA sequence: TGTGCCAGCAGTCCCCCTCCGGGACAGGGAGATTACGAGCAGTTCTTC. Its protein product is CASSPPPGQGDYEQFF.

This clonotype was detected a few times. The rearrangement joins TRBV11-2 to TRBJ2-3; 8 nucleotides align to TRBD1. Germline-derived CDR1 and CDR2 are SGHAT and FQNNGV. CDR3 length: 16 amino acids. Trimming took 5 bases from V and 6 from J; bases not matched to a gene: 13. The CDR3 here is CASSPRSDRGVDTQYF. CDR3 DNA: TGTGCCAGCAGCCCAAGAAGTGACAGGGGTGTGGATACGCAGTATTTT.

This clonotype has a count of ten or more. The V call is TRBV5-1, the J call TRBJ1-1; TRBD1 aligns across 7 bases. Germline CDR1 reads SGHRS; CDR2 reads YFSETQ. The CDR3 is made up of 14 amino acids. V was pared by 1 base and J by 4 bases, with 4 bases of the junction left unmatched. The CDR3 loop is CASSLTGDATEAFF. The CDR3 DNA sequence: TGCGCCAGCAGCTTGACAGGGGACGCCACTGAAGCTTTCTTT.

The genes are TRBV28 and TRBJ1-5; no clear D. V was trimmed by 3 bases and J by 4 bases, leaving 1 base between them. The V gene's germline CDR1 is MDHEN and CDR2 SYDVKM. The length of the CDR3 is 11 residues. The CDR3 nucleotides read TGTGCCAGCAGTTTTAATCAGCCCCAGCATTTT. Its protein is CASSFNQPQHF.

Details on this clonotype: The CDR3 carries no conserved terminal phenylalanine or tryptophan, so it likely arises from a read error. J is TRBJ2-1 and V is TRBV20-1; D remains unclear. CDR3 length equals 16 residues. Germline CDR1 is DFQATT and CDR2 is SNEGSKA (reference sequence). V was cut by 4 bases and J by 0 bases, with 16 bases left in between. The CDR3 nucleotides read TGCAGTGCTACCTTTCGCGGACCGGGCTCCTACAATGAGCAGTTCTCC. It is translated as CSATFRGPGSYNEQFS.

In its sample, this clonotype was seen many times. The chain employs TRBV28 and TRBJ1-6; D is possibly TRBD1 (5 bases). CDR1 is MDHEN, CDR2 SYDVKM, per germline. The length of the CDR3 is 15 residues. Trimming shortened V by 3 bases and J by 7 bases, and 13 bases separated the two germline ends. The CDR3 DNA sequence: TGTGCCAGCAGTTTGGGTGGACATGAGAATTCACCCCTCCACTTT. It translates to CASSLGGHENSPLHF.